These T cell receptor beta chains were read from a single sample in a study of beta chain features in type 1 diabetes. TCRdb's copy holds only in-frame clones and misses some; the assay was immunoSEQ multiplex PCR. The sample has about 5,700 clones, around 74% seen once. Input material: Tregs from blood. Receptors were obtained from a man between 18 and 35 years old in good health. Each CDR3 is given with its conserved first and last residue. A D gene is named only where the DNA matches it firmly. Clone size is shown for a subset of rows, as once, few, many or a class of expanded clone.

d_gene	j_gene	v_gene	abundance	CDR3nt	CDR3aa
TRBD2	TRBJ2-1	TRBV7-9	.	TGTGCCAGCAGCTTTAAGTGGGATAGCGGGGGGGCTGATGAGCAGTTCTTC	CASSFKWDSGGADEQFF
.	TRBJ2-3	TRBV19	.	TGTGCCAGTAGTACCCGCCCACTTGATACGCAGTATTTT	CASSTRPLDTQYF
.	TRBJ1-6	TRBV7-2	.	TGTGCCAGCAGCCCAGGGACCTCGCGGGGTTCACCCCTCCACTTT	CASSPGTSRGSPLHF
.	TRBJ2-5	TRBV28	.	TGTGCCAGCAGTGACATCCAAGAGACCCAGTACTTC	CASSDIQETQYF
TRBD1	TRBJ2-7	TRBV6-6	few	TGTGCCAGCAGTTTCCCGGACAGGGTGCCCTACGAGCAGTACTTC	CASSFPDRVPYEQYF
TRBD2	TRBJ2-3	TRBV10-3	.	TGTGCCATCAGTGATTCGGGGGGGCCGGCAGATACGCAGTATTTT	CAISDSGGPADTQYF
.	TRBJ1-4	TRBV28	large	TGTGCCAGCAGTATAACGCCACTCTTTTCACTTGCAACTAATGAAAAACTGTTTTTT	CASSITPLFSLATNEKLFF
.	TRBJ1-5	TRBV6-5	.	TGTGCCAGCGGGGGCCAGGGGCTTTTTCCCCAGCATTTT	CASGGQGLFPQHF
TRBD2	TRBJ2-1	TRBV6-1	.	TGTGCCAGCAGTGAAACGCGGGGGACCTACAATGAGCAGTTCTTC	CASSETRGTYNEQFF
.	TRBJ2-1	TRBV5-4	.	TGTGCCAGCAGCTGGGTAGGAGACTACAATGAGCAGTTCTTC	CASSWVGDYNEQFF
.	TRBJ2-6	TRBV4-1	few	TGCGCCAGCAGCCAAGAGAGCTCTGGGGCCAACGTCCTGACTTTC	CASSQESSGANVLTF
.	TRBJ1-2	TRBV4-3	.	TGCGCCAGCAGCTTCACACAGGGAATCCCCTATGGCTACACCTTC	CASSFTQGIPYGYTF
TRBD1	TRBJ2-3	TRBV18	.	TGTGCCAGCTCACTACAGAGAACAGGGGGCGCTTGGACAGATACGCAGTATTTT	CASSLQRTGGAWTDTQYF
TRBD1	TRBJ2-7	TRBV5-4	.	TGTGCCAGCAGCTTGGGTGCGGGACAGGGGGCGTACGAGCAGTACTTC	CASSLGAGQGAYEQYF
.	TRBJ2-3	TRBV5-1	.	TGCGCCAGCAGCTTGGGAGCGGCAGATACGCAGTATTTT	CASSLGAADTQYF
.	TRBJ1-2	TRBV27	.	TGTGCCAGCAGTTTATCTCCCGACTATGGCTACACCTTC	CASSLSPDYGYTF
TRBD1	TRBJ1-1	TRBV2	once	TGTGCCAGCAGTACGGATGACAGGGTTGAAGCTTTCTTT	CASSTDDRVEAFF